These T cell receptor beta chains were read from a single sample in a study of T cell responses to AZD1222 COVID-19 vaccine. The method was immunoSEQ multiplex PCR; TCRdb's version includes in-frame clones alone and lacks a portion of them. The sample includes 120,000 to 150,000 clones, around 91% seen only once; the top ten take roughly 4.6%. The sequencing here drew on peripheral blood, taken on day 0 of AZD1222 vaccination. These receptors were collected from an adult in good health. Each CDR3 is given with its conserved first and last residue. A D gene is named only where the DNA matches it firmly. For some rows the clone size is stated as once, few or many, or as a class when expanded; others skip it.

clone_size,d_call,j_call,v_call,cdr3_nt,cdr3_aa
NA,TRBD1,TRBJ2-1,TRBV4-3,TGCGCCAGCAGCCATCAACTTTACAGGGGTGGGAACAATGAGCAGTTCTTC,CASSHQLYRGGNNEQFF
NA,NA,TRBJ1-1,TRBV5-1,TGCGCCAGCAGCTTGTTAAAGGGGAGCGGGACTGAAGCTTTCTTT,CASSLLKGSGTEAFF
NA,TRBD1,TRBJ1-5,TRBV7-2,TGTGCCAGCAGCTACTGGACAGGTGTTGGCAATCAGCCCCAGCATTTT,CASSYWTGVGNQPQHF
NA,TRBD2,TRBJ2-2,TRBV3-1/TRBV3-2,TGTGCCAGCCTAGCGGGATACACCGGGGAGCTGTTTTTT,CASLAGYTGELFF
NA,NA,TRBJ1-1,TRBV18,TGTGCCAGCTCACCACTTGCGGTAAGAGAAGCTTTCTTT,CASSPLAVREAFF
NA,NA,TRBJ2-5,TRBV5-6,TGTGCCAGCAGCCACCTTAGAGGCGCACCGATCCAAGAGACCCAGTACTTC,CASSHLRGAPIQETQYF
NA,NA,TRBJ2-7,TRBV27,TGTGCCAGCAGTTCTCGCCCCGCGAACTACGAGCAGTACTTC,CASSSRPANYEQYF
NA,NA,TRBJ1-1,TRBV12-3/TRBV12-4,TGTGCCAGCAGCCCCCGACGCGAGCAAGCTTTCTTT,CASSPRREQAFF
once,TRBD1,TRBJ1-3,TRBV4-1,TGCGCCAGCAGCCAAGATAGGACAGGCGGCAACTCTGGAAACACCATATATTTT,CASSQDRTGGNSGNTIYF
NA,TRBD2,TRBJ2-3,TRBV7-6,TGTGCCAGCAGCTTACCCCCTAGCGGGAGAGCGACAGATACGCAGTATTTT,CASSLPPSGRATDTQYF
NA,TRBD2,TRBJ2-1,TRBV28,TGTGCCAGCAGTTTATCGGGACTAGCGGGGCCCGGGGGGAATGAGCAGTTCTTC,CASSLSGLAGPGGNEQFF
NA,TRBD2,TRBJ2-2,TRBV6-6,TGTGCCAGCAGTTATTCAGCGGGGGGTACCGGGGAGCTGTTTTTT,CASSYSAGGTGELFF
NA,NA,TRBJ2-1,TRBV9,TGTGCCAGCAGCGTCGACGTAGACTATGAGCAGTTCTTC,CASSVDVDYEQFF
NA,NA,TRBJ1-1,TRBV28,TGTGCCAGCAGGGGCAACACTGAAGCTTTCTTT,CASRGNTEAFF
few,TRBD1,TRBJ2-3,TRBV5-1,TGCGCCAGCAGCGGGACAGGCGATACGCAGTATTTT,CASSGTGDTQYF
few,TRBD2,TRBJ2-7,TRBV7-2,TGTGCCTCCCGCGGGGGCTCCTACGAGCAGTACTTC,CASRGGSYEQYF
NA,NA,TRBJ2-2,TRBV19,TGTGCCAGTAGTACGGACACCGGGGAGCTGTTTTTT,CASSTDTGELFF
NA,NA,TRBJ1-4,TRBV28,TGTGCCAGCAGTCGAAGGGTAGGGGATGAAAAACTGTTTTTT,CASSRRVGDEKLFF
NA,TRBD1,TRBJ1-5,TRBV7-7,TGTGCTAGCAGCTTAACCCGGAGGACAGGCGGCGCGAAGCAGCCCCAGCATTTT,CASSLTRRTGGAKQPQHF
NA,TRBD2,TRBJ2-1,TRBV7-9,TGTGCCAGCAGCCCTGAGGAGGTAGCGGGAGTGGTTGAGCAGTTCTTC,CASSPEEVAGVVEQFF
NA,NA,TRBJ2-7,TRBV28,TGTGCCAGCAGGGTATCCGGGGGACGCTACGAGCAGTACTTC,CASRVSGGRYEQYF
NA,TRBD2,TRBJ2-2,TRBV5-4,TGTGCCAGCAGCGCGGGGGGGCTCGGCACCGGGGAGCTGTTTTTT,CASSAGGLGTGELFF
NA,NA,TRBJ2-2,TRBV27,TGTGCCAGCAGTTTATCGGGGCAGGGGAGCACCGGGGAGCTGTTTTTT,CASSLSGQGSTGELFF
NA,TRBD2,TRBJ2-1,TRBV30,TGTGCCTGGCGCAACCTACTAGCGGGAGTAGGAAATGAGCAGTTCTTC,CAWRNLLAGVGNEQFF
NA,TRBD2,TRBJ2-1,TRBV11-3,TGTGCCAGCAGTCCAGGAGGGACTAGCGGGACGAATGAGCAGTTCTTC,CASSPGGTSGTNEQFF
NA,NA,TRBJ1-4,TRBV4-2,TGTGCCAGCAGCCAAGTTGCCAGGGGTGAAAAACTGTTTTTT,CASSQVARGEKLFF
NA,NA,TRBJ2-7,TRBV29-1,TGCAGCGTCGCTCAGGGCCCTTCCGGCGAGCAGTACTTC,CSVAQGPSGEQYF
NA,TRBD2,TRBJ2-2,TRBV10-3,TGTGCCATCAGTGAGTCGAAAATCGGACTAGCGGTTGCTGCCACCGGGGAGCTGTTTTTT,CAISESKIGLAVAATGELFF
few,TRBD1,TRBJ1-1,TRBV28,TGTGCCAGCAGTTCCGGGACAGTTTGGAGCACTGAAGCTTTCTTT,CASSSGTVWSTEAFF
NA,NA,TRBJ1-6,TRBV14,TGTGCCAGCAGCCAAGTTCAGGGTTGGAACCTCCACTTT,CASSQVQGWNLHF
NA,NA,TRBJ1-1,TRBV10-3,TGTGCCATCAGTGGGGCAGGGAACACTGAAGCTTTCTTT,CAISGAGNTEAFF
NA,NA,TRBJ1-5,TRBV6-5,TGTGCCAGCCAAAAATCAGGGAGGAATCAGCCCCAGCATTTT,CASQKSGRNQPQHF
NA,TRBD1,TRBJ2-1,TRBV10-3,TGTGCCATCAGTGAGAGGGGGGACAGGGGGAATGAGCAGTTCTTC,CAISERGDRGNEQFF